These 8 T cell receptor beta chains were all obtained from the same sample, sequenced in a study of cytomegalovirus exposure and HLA in healthy donors. Primers: 60 Vbeta forward and 13 Jbeta reverse. The protocol was immunoSEQ multiplex PCR, while the TCRdb copy is restricted to in-frame clones and leaves out a portion. Among some 100,000 clones listed, 75% to 85% were seen once. Material for sequencing was PBMCs. These receptors were taken from a woman aged 45-59 years in good health and CMV-seropositive.

As regards this clone: This same CDR3 is encoded by further DNA sequences in the sample. The CDR3: CASSRDRDGYTF. CDR3 DNA: TGTGCCAGCAGTCGCGACAGGGATGGCTACACCTTC. This chain joins TRBV2 and TRBJ1-2; 7 bases match TRBD1. Looked up from germline, CDR1 is SNHLY and CDR2 is FYNNEI. There are 12 residues in the CDR3. With V trimmed by 5 bases and J by 6 bases, 3 bases remained unmatched.

The chain is built from TRBV6-5 and TRBJ2-1; 11 bases agree with TRBD2. The ends lost 1 base at V and 4 bases at J; junction bases unmatched: 3. Germline lookup yields CDR1 MNHEY and CDR2 SVGAGI. This CDR3 has 16 amino acids. Here the CDR3 DNA reads TGTGCCAGCAGTTACTTGGTAGCGGGAGGGTACAATGAGCAGTTCTTC. Translating it yields CASSYLVAGGYNEQFF.

The J gene is TRBJ1-2, the V gene TRBV13; weak D call: TRBD1 (5 bases). The CDR3 covers 15 residues. The V end was cut by 4 bases, the J end by 4 bases, with 16 bases between. Germline V gene data show CDR1 as PRHDT and CDR2 as FYEKMQ (reference sequence). In DNA, the CDR3 is TGTGCCAGCAGCTCCCGGGACTCCGGGAGCTATGGCTACACCTTC. This translates into CASSSRDSGSYGYTF.

This chain uses TRBV5-1 with TRBJ1-2, with D possibly TRBD1 on 6 matching bases. The CDR3 has 14 amino acids. From germline, CDR1 is SGHRS and CDR2 YFSETQ. V was pared by 4 bases and J by 3 bases, with 13 bases between. Here the CDR3 DNA reads TGCGCCAGCAGCAGAGACAGGTCTGACTATGGCTACACCTTC. Translation gives CASSRDRSDYGYTF.

This clone was observed a few times. The chain carries TRBV18 and TRBJ2-5, with D possibly matching TRBD1 (6 bases). This CDR3 region has 16 residues. Trimming shortened V by 6 bases and J by 0 bases, and 17 bases separated the two germline ends. Per the germline V gene, CDR1 is KGHSH and CDR2 is LQKENI. The CDR3 bases are TGTGCCAGCTCCCCTGGGGGCGACTCCTACCAAGAGACCCAGTACTTC. The encoded protein is CASSPGGDSYQETQYF. The full variable domain, with the rest looked up from reference TRBV18 and TRBJ2-5, is NAGVMQNPRHLVRRRGQEARLRCSPMKGHSHVYWYRQLPEEGLKFMVYLQKENIIDESGMPKERFSAEFPKEGPSILRIQQVVRGDSAAYFCASSPGGDSYQETQYFGPGTRLLVL.

The chain uses TRBV13 and TRBJ2-7; 11 nucleotides match TRBD1. Germline trimming cut 5 bases from V and 6 bases from J; bases unmatched to any gene: 6. Germline CDR1 and CDR2: PRHDT and FYEKMQ (reference sequence). The CDR3 is made up of 14 amino acids. CDR3 protein: CASSGQGAQGEQYF. The CDR3 DNA sequence: TGTGCCAGCAGCGGACAGGGGGCGCAGGGCGAGCAGTACTTC.

The V and J genes are TRBV9 and TRBJ1-6, with a weak D call TRBD1 (6 bases). Per the germline V gene, CDR1 is SGDLS and CDR2 is YYNGEE. CDR3 length: 18 amino acids. Trimming pared 3 bases from V and 2 bases from J, leaving 18 bases between. In nucleotides, the CDR3 is TGTGCCAGCAGCGGAGAAAGGCACAGGGAAACCTATAATTCACCCCTCCACTTT. Translation gives CASSGERHRETYNSPLHF.

V gene TRBV7-2 combines with J gene TRBJ1-6; 8 bases match TRBD1. The CDR3 totals 14 residues. CDR1 SGHTA and CDR2 FQGNSA come from the germline V gene. V shed 3 bases, J shed 9 bases, and the junction held 4 bases outside the gene matches. The CDR3 region is CASSFGQGTSPLHF. CDR3 DNA: TGTGCCAGCAGCTTTGGACAGGGTACTTCACCCCTCCACTTT. The complete variable domain, with remaining parts taken from reference TRBV7-2 and TRBJ1-6, reads GAGVSQSPSNKVTEKGKDVELRCDPISGHTALYWYRQSLGQGLEFLIYFQGNSAPDKSGLPSDRFSAERTGGSVSTLTIQRTQQEDSAVYLCASSFGQGTSPLHFGNGTRLTVT.